The sequence of this T cell receptor beta chain was determined in a study of cytomegalovirus exposure and HLA in healthy donors. The CDR3 extends over 16 amino acids. The germline V and J ends were trimmed by 4 bases and 4 bases, with 19 bases remaining between them. Per germline, CDR1 SGHAT and CDR2 FQDESV (reference sequence). Both 60 Vbeta primers and 13 Jbeta primers went into the PCR. Profiling relied on immunoSEQ multiplex PCR, and the TCRdb table lists in-frame clones only, not all of them. The repertoire consists of 150,000 or so clones, with around 74% occurring once and the leading ten covering under 2.5%.

The TCR was taken from a female donor in good health and CMV-seronegative. The sample was PBMCs. The chain couples TRBV11-1 to TRBJ2-5, with D perhaps TRBD2 (6 bases). CDR3 nucleotide sequence: TGTGCCAGCAGCTCCACATCGACTAGGGGAGGAGAGACCCAGTACTTC. Its translation is CASSSTSTRGGETQYF.